This record concerns one TCR beta chain sequence. The sample belongs to a study of CD8+CD57+ T cells in acquired aplastic anemia. TCR beta VDJ and CDR3 were profiled, and genomic DNA was the template. TCRdb passed the reads through MiXCR, listing each CDR3 protein once. There are fewer than 200,000 distinct CDR3 sequences in the sample; about 60% occur only once, and 45% lies in the top ten. V lost 0 bases and J 2 bases, leaving 6 bases between the germline ends. The CDR3 totals 13 residues. Per the germline V gene, CDR1 is DFQATT and CDR2 is SNEGSKA (reference sequence). The TCR comes from a human donor in good health. The chain links TRBV20-1 to TRBJ2-3, with D unresolved. Material: sorted CD4+, CD8+, or CD8+CD57+ T cells (not recorded which) from PBMCs. CDR3 nucleotide sequence: TGCAGTGCTAGAGATCACTACACAGATACGCAGTATTTT. Translation: CSARDHYTDTQYF.